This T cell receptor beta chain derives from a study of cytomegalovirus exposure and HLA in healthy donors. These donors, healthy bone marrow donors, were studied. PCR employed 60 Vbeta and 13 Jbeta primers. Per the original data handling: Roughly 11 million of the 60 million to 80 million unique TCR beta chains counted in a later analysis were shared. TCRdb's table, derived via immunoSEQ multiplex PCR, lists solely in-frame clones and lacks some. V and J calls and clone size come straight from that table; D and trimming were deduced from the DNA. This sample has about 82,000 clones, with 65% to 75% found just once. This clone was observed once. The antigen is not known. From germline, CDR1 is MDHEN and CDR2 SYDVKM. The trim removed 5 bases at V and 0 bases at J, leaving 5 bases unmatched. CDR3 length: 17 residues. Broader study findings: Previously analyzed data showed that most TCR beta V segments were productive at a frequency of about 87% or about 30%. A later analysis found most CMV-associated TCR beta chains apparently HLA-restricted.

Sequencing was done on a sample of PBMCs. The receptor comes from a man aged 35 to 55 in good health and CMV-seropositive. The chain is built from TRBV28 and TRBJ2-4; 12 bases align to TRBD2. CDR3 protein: CASSLGLAGSAKNIQYF. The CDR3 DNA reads TGTGCCAGCAGTCTTGGACTAGCGGGATCAGCCAAAAACATTCAGTACTTC.